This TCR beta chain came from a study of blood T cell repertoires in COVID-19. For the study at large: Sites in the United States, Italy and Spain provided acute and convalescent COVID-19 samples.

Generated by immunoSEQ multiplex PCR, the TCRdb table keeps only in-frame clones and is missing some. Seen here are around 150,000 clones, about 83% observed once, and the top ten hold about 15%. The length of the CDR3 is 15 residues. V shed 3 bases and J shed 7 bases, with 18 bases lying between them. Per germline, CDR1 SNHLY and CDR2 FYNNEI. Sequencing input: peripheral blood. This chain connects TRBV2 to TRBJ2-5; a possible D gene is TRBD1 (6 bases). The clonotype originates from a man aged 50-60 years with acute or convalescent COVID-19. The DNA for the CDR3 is TGTGCCAGCAGTGAGAATGAACAGGGTACAGGGACCCAGTACTTC. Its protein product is CASSENEQGTGTQYF.